This T cell receptor (beta chain) was found in a study of T cells in localized non-small cell lung cancer. Study findings and constraints: Tumor trailed uninvolved adjacent lung in T cell clonality, which peaked there. Greater T cell density in blood accompanied longer overall survival. Heterogeneity within the tumor remains possible, as just one region underwent sequencing. A median of approximately 60 of the top 100 tumor clones appeared in adjacent lung, which was paired and uninvolved.

In regard to this clone: No antigen is known for it.

Trimming stripped 5 bases from V and 0 bases from J, with 8 bases between. Germline CDR1 reads MNHEY; CDR2 reads SVGAGI. The CDR3 runs to 15 residues. Profiled with immunoSEQ multiplex PCR; TCRdb holds only in-frame clones, not every one. The data contain 45,000 or so clones, 86% of them singletons. The clonotype was recovered from a man aged 35-69 years with stage II lung adenocarcinoma. V gene TRBV6-5 combines with J gene TRBJ2-6, with D perhaps matching TRBD1 (6 bases). This specimen consisted of PBMCs, obtained before any cancer treatment. The CDR3 DNA reads as TGTGCCAGCAGTAGGGGGAGCTCTGGGGCCAACGTCCTGACTTTC. Its translation: CASSRGSSGANVLTF.